This T cell receptor beta chain came from a study of long-term antiretroviral therapy in people with HIV. CDR1 is MNHEY and CDR2 is SVGAGI in the germline V gene. This CDR3 has 15 amino acids. Losses at the gene ends were 5 bases for V and 8 bases for J; bases not matched to a gene: 7. The assay, immunoSEQ v3.0, was run at survey level. Method: immunoSEQ multiplex PCR; TCRdb's copy keeps in-frame clones and lacks some. The sample records about 20,000 clones, about nine tenths being singletons. In this sample, this clone turned up once. The starting material was unsorted PBMCs, obtained 4.2 to 4.5 years before starting antiretroviral therapy. The sequence was collected from a woman aged 25 to 45 with HIV. This sequence joins TRBV6-5 and TRBJ1-4; TRBD1 matches at 11 bases. This chain's CDR3 is CASSPRGTGGEKLFF. CDR3 bases: TGTGCCAGCAGTCCCCGGGGGACAGGGGGAGAAAAACTGTTTTTT.